This T cell receptor (beta chain) was retrieved from a study of blood T cell repertoires in COVID-19. The V segment lost 2 bases and the J segment 0 bases; nucleotides outside the gene matches: 9. The germline CDR1 and CDR2 sequences are SGHVS and FQNEAQ. CDR3 length: 18 amino acids. Repertoires were generated with immunoSEQ multiplex PCR, while TCRdb's copy carries only in-frame clones and drops some. The sample has approximately 190,000 clones; 75% to 90% are singletons. The chain couples TRBV7-8 to TRBJ2-2; the match to TRBD1 covers 7 bases. Sequenced: peripheral blood. The sequence derives from a man aged 65 to 79 with active or convalescent COVID-19. CDR3 coding DNA: TGTGCCAGCAGCTTAAGGGACAGATTAGACGCGAACACCGGGGAGCTGTTTTTT. Encoded protein: CASSLRDRLDANTGELFF.